One sample yielded the 24 T cell receptor beta chains listed below, sequenced in a study of glioma-infiltrating T cells after dendritic cell vaccination. TCRdb keeps only in-frame clones here, not all; method: immunoSEQ multiplex PCR. This table has roughly 96,000 clones, roughly three quarters appearing once. The input for sequencing was blood, taken before dendritic cell vaccination. These receptors all stem from a human donor with glioblastoma.

The chain employs TRBV7-9 and TRBJ2-5, with 7 bases that match TRBD2. The CDR3 loop spans 15 amino acids. The V segment lost 4 bases and the J segment 2 bases; nucleotides outside the gene matches: 7. Germline lookup yields CDR1 SEHNR and CDR2 FQNEAQ (reference sequence). The CDR3 DNA is TGTGCCAGCAGCTCCCCGGCGGGGGTTCAAGAGACCCAGTACTTC. Protein product: CASSSPAGVQETQYF.

The chain employs TRBV7-6 and TRBJ1-1; D might be TRBD1 (6 bases). Trimming removed 0 bases at V and 8 bases at J, with 13 bases between. The CDR3 is 14 residues long. Germline lookup yields CDR1 SGHVS and CDR2 FNYEAQ. The CDR3 loop is CASSLAGGLHEAFF. The CDR3, as DNA: TGTGCCAGCAGCTTAGCCGGGGGGCTGCACGAAGCTTTCTTT.

This chain links TRBV6-1 with TRBJ2-5; D is ambiguous. V was shortened by 1 base and J by 1 base, with 4 bases between the two germline ends. This CDR3 is 13 amino acids long. The germline CDR1 and CDR2 sequences are MNHNS and SASEGT. The CDR3 DNA is TGTGCCAGCAGTGAAGTCTTCCAAGAGACCCAGTACTTC. Amino acid sequence: CASSEVFQETQYF.

CDR3 region: CATAQGRDQPQHF. For the CDR3, the DNA is TGTGCCACCGCCCAGGGGCGGGATCAGCCCCAGCATTTT. This rearrangement joins TRBV10-3 to TRBJ1-5, with D perhaps matching TRBD1 (6 bases). Germline lookup yields CDR1 ENHRY and CDR2 SYGVKD. V was cut by 10 bases and J by 5 bases, with 15 bases left in between. The CDR3 runs 13 residues.

This clone was recorded only once. The genes are TRBV6-5 and TRBJ2-7; 12 bases fit TRBD2. The CDR3 sequence is 14 residues long. Germline CDR1 MNHEY, CDR2 SVGAGI. Trimming removed 6 bases from V and 2 bases from J; junction bases left unmatched: 2. The CDR3 loop reads CASRRLAGAYEQYF. The DNA of the CDR3 is TGTGCCAGCAGGAGACTAGCGGGAGCCTACGAGCAGTACTTC.

This chain connects TRBV5-6 to TRBJ1-4; unclear D gene. The CDR3 has 15 amino acids. In germline, CDR1 is SGHDT, CDR2 YYEEEE. V gave up 0 bases and J gave up 5 bases, with 11 bases separating them. Here the CDR3 DNA reads TGTGCCAGCAGCTTGGAGGCGGCCCCGAATGAAAAACTGTTTTTT. This gives the protein CASSLEAAPNEKLFF.

The chain recombines TRBV5-1 with TRBJ2-1; the match to TRBD2 covers 8 bases. Germline V gene data show CDR1 as SGHRS and CDR2 as YFSETQ. The CDR3 extends over 14 amino acids. V gave up 4 bases and J gave up 5 bases; unmatched junction bases: 5. This chain's CDR3 is CASSTGGLHNEQFF. In nucleotides, the CDR3 is TGCGCCAGCAGCACGGGAGGGCTTCACAATGAGCAGTTCTTC.

The V and J genes are TRBV5-1 and TRBJ2-7; 7 positions agree with TRBD1. CDR1 is SGHRS and CDR2 is YFSETQ in the germline V gene. Germline trimming cut 1 base from V and 1 base from J; bases unmatched to any gene: 2. The CDR3 spans 14 residues. The chain's CDR3 is CASSLMGQSYEQYF. The CDR3 DNA sequence: TGCGCCAGCAGCTTGATGGGACAGTCCTACGAGCAGTACTTC. Full variable domain (outside the CDR3, taken from reference TRBV5-1 and TRBJ2-7): KAGVTQTPRYLIKTRGQQVTLSCSPISGHRSVSWYQQTPGQGLQFLFEYFSETQRNKGNFPGRFSGRQFSNSRSEMNVSTLELGDSALYLCASSLMGQSYEQYFGPGTRLTVT.

CDR3 coding DNA: TGCAGCGTGCGGACAGGGGGAGGTGAGCAGTACTTC. Its protein is CSVRTGGGEQYF. The rearrangement links TRBV29-1 to TRBJ2-7; 10 positions agree with TRBD1. Trimming at V came to 6 bases and at J to 7 bases, leaving 6 bases not matched to a gene. Germline V gene lookup returns CDR1 SQVTM and CDR2 ANQGSEA. CDR3 length: 12 residues.

The chain carries TRBV25-1 and TRBJ2-1; 8 bases map to TRBD2. CDR1 is MGHDK and CDR2 is SYGVNS in the germline V gene. CDR3 length: 16 amino acids. After removal of 3 bases from V and 0 bases from J, the junction contained 4 bases not matched to a gene. The DNA for the CDR3 is TGTGCCAGCAGTGATCCGGGGGGGAGCTCCTACAATGAGCAGTTCTTC. Residues: CASSDPGGSSYNEQFF.

V is TRBV27 and J is TRBJ2-5; 14 nucleotides agree with TRBD2. The assigned J gene may be wrong: the sequence end matches TRBJ2-7 better. Germline CDR1 reads MNHEY; CDR2 reads SMNVEV (reference sequence). The CDR3 loop spans 14 amino acids. The CDR3 is CASSRTSGRYEQYF. For the CDR3, the DNA is TGTGCCAGCAGCCGGACTAGCGGGAGGTACGAGCAGTACTTC.

This clone has a handful of counts. The chain has TRBV5-4 and TRBJ1-2; 9 positions agree with TRBD1. CDR3 length equals 14 residues. V lost 4 bases, J lost 4 bases, and 5 bases stayed unmatched. The germline CDR1 and CDR2 sequences are SGHNT and YYREEE (reference sequence). The CDR3 DNA sequence: TGTGCCAGCAGCCAACAGGGGGCTGGCTATGGCTACACCTTC. It codes for CASSQQGAGYGYTF.

The chain has TRBV28 and TRBJ2-7, with D tentatively TRBD1 (6 bases). Germline V gene data show CDR1 as MDHEN and CDR2 as SYDVKM. This CDR3 region has 14 residues. V shed 8 bases and J shed 2 bases, with 16 bases lying between them. The CDR3 DNA sequence: TGTGCCAGCCGTGACCCAGGGGAAACCTACGAGCAGTACTTC. Translated, it gives CASRDPGETYEQYF.

V and J are TRBV7-2 and TRBJ2-5; a weak D match, TRBD2 (6 bases). Germline CDR1 is SGHTA and CDR2 is FQGNSA. This CDR3 region has 13 residues. V shed 5 bases and J shed 5 bases, with 12 bases lying between them. CDR3 residues: CASSRKAGETQYF. The CDR3 DNA reads TGTGCCAGCAGCCGCAAGGCGGGGGAGACCCAGTACTTC.

The CDR3 region has the DNA TGTGCCAGCAGTGTCAGAACCGGGACAGGGGGCTACGAGCAGTACTTC. This sequence encodes CASSVRTGTGGYEQYF. The V and J genes are TRBV6-1 and TRBJ2-7, with TRBD1 matching over 11 bases. Unmatched junction bases numbered 8, after V lost 4 bases and J lost 3 bases. Germline V gene lookup returns CDR1 MNHNS and CDR2 SASEGT. The CDR3 is 16 amino acids.

The V and J genes are TRBV19 and TRBJ2-7, with 8 nucleotides matching TRBD2. Germline values: CDR1 LNHDA, CDR2 SQIVND (reference sequence). CDR3 length equals 14 residues. V was pared by 2 bases and J by 6 bases, with 6 bases of the junction left unmatched. The CDR3 sequence is CASSIRGSGGEQYF. CDR3 DNA: TGTGCCAGTAGTATAAGGGGGAGCGGGGGCGAGCAGTACTTC.

This clone was seen only a few times. V is TRBV4-3 and J is TRBJ1-2; tentatively, D is TRBD1 (5 bases). Per germline, CDR1 LGHNA and CDR2 YSLEER. Trimming shortened V by 1 base and J by 8 bases, and 17 bases separated the two germline ends. The CDR3 runs 15 residues. Here the CDR3 DNA reads TGCGCCAGCAGCCAAGTAGAATCCAGGGCTGGCGGCTACACCTTC. As protein: CASSQVESRAGGYTF.

This clone has just one count. This rearrangement joins TRBV27 to TRBJ2-7; D might be TRBD1 (7 bases). The germline V and J ends were trimmed by 2 bases and 0 bases, with 14 bases remaining between them. The CDR3 is 16 residues long. The germline gives CDR1 MNHEY, CDR2 SMNVEV (reference sequence). In nucleotides, the CDR3 is TGTGCCAGCAGTTTAATGGGGGGACAGATCTCCTACGAGCAGTACTTC. This gives the protein CASSLMGGQISYEQYF.

This clone has a single count. The V call is TRBV7-9, the J call TRBJ1-4; possible D gene TRBD1, 6 bases. Germline V gene data show CDR1 as SEHNR and CDR2 as FQNEAQ (reference sequence). V was pared by 4 bases and J by 6 bases, with 6 bases between. This CDR3 comprises 12 residues. CDR3 in amino acids: CASSWTDEKLFF. The CDR3 nucleotides read TGTGCCAGCAGCTGGACAGATGAAAAACTGTTTTTT.

The chain couples TRBV7-9 to TRBJ2-3, with D possibly matching TRBD2 (7 bases). Germline CDR1 and CDR2: SEHNR and FQNEAQ (reference sequence). V was clipped by 3 bases and J by 0 bases, with 10 bases between them. The CDR3 is made up of 15 amino acids. In nucleotides, the CDR3 is TGTGCCAGCAGCTTCGGGGGGCTCAGCACAGATACGCAGTATTTT. Translation: CASSFGGLSTDTQYF.

The V gene is TRBV28, the J gene TRBJ1-2; 10 positions agree with TRBD1. CDR1 is MDHEN, CDR2 SYDVKM, per germline. J lost 4 bases, V lost 1 base, and 6 bases had no gene match. CDR3 length: 16 residues. The CDR3 sequence is CASSLSGTGAGYGYTF. The DNA of the CDR3 is TGTGCCAGCAGTTTATCCGGGACAGGGGCGGGCTATGGCTACACCTTC.

This clone came up once. The rearrangement joins TRBV9 to TRBJ2-5, with no clear D. Trimming pared 4 bases from V and 2 bases from J, leaving 15 bases between. The CDR3 contains 15 residues. Per germline, CDR1 SGDLS and CDR2 YYNGEE. Here the CDR3 DNA reads TGTGCCAGCAGCCCCCAGGTCGGCTATCAAGAGACCCAGTACTTC. This encodes CASSPQVGYQETQYF.

The genes are TRBV18 and TRBJ1-3; D gene ambiguous. The V and J ends lost 1 base and 2 bases respectively, with 6 bases between them. Germline values: CDR1 KGHSH, CDR2 LQKENI. CDR3 length: 14 residues. DNA for the CDR3: TGTGCCAGCTCACCACAGCTTGCTGGAAACACCATATATTTT. Protein: CASSPQLAGNTIYF.

This clone was counted between two and nine times. DNA of the CDR3: TGTGCCAGCAGTTACGACAGGAACCAGCCCCAGCATTTT. As protein: CASSYDRNQPQHF. The V call is TRBV6-6, the J call TRBJ1-5; weak D call: TRBD1 (6 bases). V dropped 2 bases and J dropped 7 bases, with 9 bases sitting between them. Germline CDR1 MNHNY, CDR2 SVGAGI (reference sequence). CDR3 size: 13 residues.